These 19 T cell receptor beta chains were sequenced from one sample in a study of T cell responses to AZD1222 COVID-19 vaccine. The assay was immunoSEQ multiplex PCR, and TCRdb's table has in-frame clones only and misses some. In the table there are fewer than 150,000 clones, roughly 93% of which are singletons. The sequenced sample was peripheral blood, obtained on day 0 of AZD1222 vaccination. The receptors shown here come from an adult in good health.

The genes are TRBV28 and TRBJ1-2, with a weak D call TRBD1 (6 bases). CDR1 is MDHEN, CDR2 SYDVKM, per germline. V was trimmed by 10 bases and J by 8 bases, leaving 20 bases between them. The CDR3 is 13 residues long. In nucleotides, the CDR3 is TGTGCCACAAATAAAGGCGGGGGCCGGGGCTACACCTTC. Protein product: CATNKGGGRGYTF.

V and J are TRBV19 and TRBJ2-5, with 7 bases identical to TRBD2. This CDR3 comprises 15 residues. Looked up from germline, CDR1 is LNHDA and CDR2 is SQIVND (reference sequence). V dropped 1 base and J dropped 5; count of bases not matched to a gene: 7. CDR3 DNA sequence: TGTGCCAGTAGTATAGGCCTTATGGGAGGGGAGACCCAGTACTTC. Translated: CASSIGLMGGETQYF.

The rearrangement joins TRBV25-1 to TRBJ1-4, with D perhaps TRBD1 (5 bases). The V gene's germline CDR1 is MGHDK and CDR2 SYGVNS. Trimming removed 4 bases at V and 10 bases at J, with 13 bases between. CDR3 length: 13 amino acids. CDR3 region: CASSARGVVKLFF. The CDR3 region has the DNA TGTGCCAGCAGTGCAAGGGGAGTCGTAAAACTGTTTTTT.

In nucleotides, the CDR3 is TGTGCCAGCAGTGAAGCCTCGGTCGGGGGCGAAAAACTGTTTTTT. This gives the protein CASSEASVGGEKLFF. The chain carries TRBV6-1 and TRBJ1-4, with a possible D match to TRBD1 (6 bases). This CDR3 comprises 15 residues. Germline lookup yields CDR1 MNHNS and CDR2 SASEGT. With 0 bases removed from V and 8 bases from J, the gap between germline ends came to 13 bases.

V gene TRBV28 combines with J gene TRBJ1-4; tentatively, D is TRBD1 (5 bases). The CDR3 loop spans 14 amino acids. CDR1 is MDHEN and CDR2 is SYDVKM in the germline V gene. The ends were cut back, 6 bases at V and 8 bases at J, with 16 bases in the middle. The CDR3 is CASSASGVREKLFF. The CDR3 bases are TGTGCCAGCAGCGCGTCGGGGGTTCGGGAAAAACTGTTTTTT.

The J gene is TRBJ2-1, the V gene TRBV28, with D possibly matching TRBD2 (5 bases). CDR3 length: 17 amino acids. Trimming shortened V by 3 bases and J by 2 bases, and 17 bases separated the two germline ends. Germline values: CDR1 MDHEN, CDR2 SYDVKM. As DNA, the CDR3 is TGTGCCAGCAGTTTTCTAGCAGGATCCCCCCCCTACAATGAGCAGTTCTTC. Translated, it gives CASSFLAGSPPYNEQFF. The full variable domain, rest sourced from reference TRBV28 and TRBJ2-1, is DVKVTQSSRYLVKRTGEKVFLECVQDMDHENMFWYRQDPGLGLRLIYFSYDVKMKEKGDIPEGYSVSREKKERFSLILESASTNQTSMYLCASSFLAGSPPYNEQFFGPGTRLTVL.

The chain joins TRBV29-1 to TRBJ1-2; no reliable D call. The ends were cut back, 3 bases at V and 7 bases at J, with 9 bases in the middle. The CDR3 loop spans 11 amino acids. From germline, CDR1 is SQVTM and CDR2 ANQGSEA. CDR3 coding DNA: TGCAGCGTTGATCCGGGGAGTGGCTACACCTTC. It specifies CSVDPGSGYTF.

V gene TRBV6-5 combines with J gene TRBJ2-2; 10 bases fit TRBD2. With V trimmed by 6 bases and J by 5 bases, 6 bases remained unmatched. CDR1 is MNHEY and CDR2 is SVGAGI in the germline V gene. The CDR3 is 15 amino acids. In nucleotides, the CDR3 is TGTGCCAGCAGACGGGGACTAGCGTGGACCGGGGAGCTGTTTTTT. Amino acids: CASRRGLAWTGELFF.

The J gene is TRBJ1-1, the V gene TRBV28; D gene unclear. Per germline, CDR1 MDHEN and CDR2 SYDVKM. This CDR3 region has 13 residues. Trimming removed 3 bases at V and 10 bases at J, with 15 bases between. This CDR3 reads CASSFGSRNGAFF. Here the CDR3 DNA reads TGTGCCAGCAGTTTCGGTAGCCGGAACGGAGCTTTCTTT.

The chain has TRBV24-1 and TRBJ1-5, with D perhaps matching TRBD1 (6 bases). The CDR3 loop spans 14 amino acids. V lost 4 bases and J lost 4, with 10 bases in between. Germline V gene data show CDR1 as KGHDR and CDR2 as SFDVKD. The CDR3 DNA reads as TGTGCCACCAGTGAAGGACAGCTAAATCAGCCCCAGCATTTT. Translating it yields CATSEGQLNQPQHF.

The chain employs TRBV6-6 and TRBJ1-6; D remains ambiguous. Trimming removed 4 bases at V and 3 bases at J, with 13 bases between. The length of the CDR3 is 16 residues. From germline, CDR1 is MNHNY and CDR2 SVGAGI (reference sequence). The CDR3 spells CASSFSTGGYNSPLHF. CDR3 in DNA: TGTGCCAGCAGTTTCTCGACGGGTGGCTATAATTCACCCCTCCACTTT.

This chain joins TRBV3-1 (or the pseudogene TRBV3-2) and TRBJ1-2; TRBD1 matches 11 bases. With V trimmed by 6 bases and J by 0 bases, 6 bases remained unmatched. Germline CDR1 reads LGHDT; CDR2 reads YNNKEL (reference sequence). The CDR3 sequence is 16 residues long. The CDR3 is CASRGGQGAPNYGYTF. The CDR3 coding sequence is TGTGCCAGCAGAGGAGGACAGGGGGCCCCTAACTATGGCTACACCTTC.

The CDR3: CASSTRIRQTENYGYTF. The CDR3 coding sequence is TGTGCCAGCAGTACTCGGATAAGACAGACCGAGAACTATGGCTACACCTTC. The chain recombines TRBV27 with TRBJ1-2; possible D gene TRBD1, 5 bases. The CDR3 length is 17 residues. The germline gives CDR1 MNHEY, CDR2 SMNVEV (reference sequence). V was pared by 5 bases and J by 2 bases, with 21 bases between.

The chain links TRBV7-8 to TRBJ2-3; 7 bases agree with TRBD2. Germline CDR1 SGHVS, CDR2 FQNEAQ. Losses at the gene ends were 5 bases for V and 6 bases for J; bases not matched to a gene: 11. The CDR3 extends over 15 amino acids. CDR3 DNA sequence: TGTGCCAGCAGCCGGTGGGGGGGGATGACCGATACGCAGTATTTT. It specifies CASSRWGGMTDTQYF.

The chain employs TRBV18 and TRBJ1-3, with D possibly matching TRBD1 (6 bases). The CDR3 spans 16 residues. CDR1 and CDR2 (germline): KGHSH, LQKENI. Trimming cost V 6 bases and J 0 bases, with 15 bases left between them. CDR3 sequence reads: CASSPQGTYSGNTIYF. DNA of the CDR3: TGTGCCAGCTCTCCGCAGGGGACCTACTCTGGAAACACCATATATTTT.

This chain links TRBV12-5 with TRBJ2-5, with 10 bases lining up with TRBD1. The V segment lost 7 bases and the J segment 3 bases; nucleotides outside the gene matches: 5. The CDR3 has 14 amino acids. Germline assignment: CDR1 LGHNT and CDR2 FRNRAP. This chain's CDR3 is CASATGTGEETQYF. The CDR3 nucleotides are TGTGCTAGTGCTACTGGGACAGGGGAAGAGACCCAGTACTTC.

The chain employs TRBV30 and TRBJ2-5; D might be TRBD2 (6 bases). This CDR3 spans 14 amino acids. The V gene lost 0 bases and the J gene lost 0 bases, with 8 bases spanning the gap. Germline V lookup: CDR1 GTSNPN, CDR2 SVGIG (reference sequence). The CDR3 sequence: CAWSVGGYQETQYF. The CDR3 coding sequence is TGTGCCTGGAGTGTCGGGGGATACCAAGAGACCCAGTACTTC.

V usage is TRBV15 and J usage is TRBJ1-5; TRBD1 matches 9 bases. Per germline, CDR1 LNHNV and CDR2 YYDKDF (reference sequence). V lost 0 bases and J lost 6; bases outside the gene matches: 9. The CDR3 totals 17 residues. The CDR3 sequence is CATSRDVGQGIVQPQHF. The CDR3 DNA is TGTGCCACCAGCAGAGATGTGGGACAGGGTATCGTTCAGCCCCAGCATTTT.

The chain couples TRBV28 to TRBJ1-2; perhaps TRBD1 as D (5 bases). V dropped 6 bases and J dropped 0 bases, with 8 bases sitting between them. Germline CDR1 is MDHEN and CDR2 is SYDVKM. This CDR3 spans 13 amino acids. CDR3: CASSQTANYGYTF. DNA of the CDR3: TGTGCCAGCAGCCAGACAGCTAACTATGGCTACACCTTC.